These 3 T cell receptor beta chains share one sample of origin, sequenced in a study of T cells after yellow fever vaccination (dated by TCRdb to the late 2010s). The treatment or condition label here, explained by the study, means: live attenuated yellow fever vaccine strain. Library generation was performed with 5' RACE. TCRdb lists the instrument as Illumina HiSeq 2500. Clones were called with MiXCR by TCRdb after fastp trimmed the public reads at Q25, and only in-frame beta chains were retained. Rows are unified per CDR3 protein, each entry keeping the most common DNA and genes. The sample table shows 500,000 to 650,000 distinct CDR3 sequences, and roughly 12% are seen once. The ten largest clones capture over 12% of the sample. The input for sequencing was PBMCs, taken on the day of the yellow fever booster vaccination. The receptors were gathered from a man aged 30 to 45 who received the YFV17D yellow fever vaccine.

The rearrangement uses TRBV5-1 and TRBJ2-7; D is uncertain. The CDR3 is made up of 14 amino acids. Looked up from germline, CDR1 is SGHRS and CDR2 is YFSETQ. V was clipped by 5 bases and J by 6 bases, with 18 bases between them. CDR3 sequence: CASRRTNSFSEQYF. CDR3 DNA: TGCGCCAGCAGACGAACTAATTCCTTCTCCGAGCAGTACTTC.

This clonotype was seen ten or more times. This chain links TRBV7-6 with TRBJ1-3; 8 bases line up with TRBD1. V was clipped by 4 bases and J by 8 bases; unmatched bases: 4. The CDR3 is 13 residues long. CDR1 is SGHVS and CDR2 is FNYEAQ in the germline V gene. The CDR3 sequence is CASSSDRVDTIYF. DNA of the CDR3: TGTGCCAGCAGCTCGGACAGGGTAGACACCATATATTTT.

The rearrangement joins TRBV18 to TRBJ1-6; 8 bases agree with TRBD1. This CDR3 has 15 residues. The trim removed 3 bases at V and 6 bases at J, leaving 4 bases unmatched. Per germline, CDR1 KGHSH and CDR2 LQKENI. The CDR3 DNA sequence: TGTGCCAGCTCACCTGGGACAGGAACTAATTCACCCCTCCACTTT. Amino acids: CASSPGTGTNSPLHF.